Sequencing of this TCR beta chain was carried out in a study of T cell responses to AZD1222 COVID-19 vaccine (dated by TCRdb to about 2021). Regarding the study in general: Because spike-specific TCR depth and breadth did not differ between the two schedules, AZD1222 recipients who got a second dose at roughly 4 weeks were pooled with those who got a second dose at roughly 12 weeks. A total of approximately 230 trial participants underwent TCR sequencing, of whom 200 to 220 received two doses of AZD1222 and some 26 received two doses of the MenACWY control vaccine. Trial participants were enrolled into age subgroups of 18-55, 56-69 and 70-plus years, which contained roughly 150, 30 and 60 TCR-sequenced participants, respectively. Results and caveats for the whole study, not just this receptor: CD4 TCRs associated with the vaccine covered the entire spike protein, and the dominant responses were in regions 160-218 and 743-854. Because no day 14 peak-response samples were available, the repertoires could be characterized only after the peak T cell response. Spike-specific TCR breadth and depth rose significantly after two AZD1222 doses compared with day 0 and with MenACWY recipients. Conclusions about previously exposed vaccinees are limited because only six or seven AZD1222 recipients were SARS-CoV-2 seropositive at baseline. Most participants were white British and females outnumbered males, and the authors suggested that clonal diversity may have been underestimated. The 56-69-year group was small, and its depth increase did not reach significance, likely because of low power. Reportedly, close to half of the unique spike-specific TCRs recognized epitopes lying outside the regions that are mutated in the B.1.351 and B.1.1.7 variants.

The time point label on this specimen signifies: baseline before first vaccination. Samples from vaccinated people were obtained from the UK trials COV001 and COV002, which included a single-blind randomized controlled phase 2/3 trial of AZD1222 (ChAdOx1 nCoV-19) in healthy adults. For TCRbeta chain sequencing, PBMC samples from trial participants were taken at day 0 and at day 28 after the second dose. Concerning this clone: This clone's antigen is unknown. Per-base qualities were not stored, and no clone one base away is much larger.

V and J are truncated by 2 bases and 8 bases respectively, leaving an intervening sequence of 12 bases. For CDR1 and CDR2, the germline V gene (reference sequence) lists GTSNPN and SVGIG. There are 12 amino acids in the CDR3, from cysteine to phenylalanine inclusive. Just CDR3 DNA is preserved here, 36 bases in frame from base 1. The CDR3 regions of human TCRbeta chains were analyzed by immunosequencing. In the paper's pipeline: Repertoire TCRs were checked for matches against a reference library of SARS-CoV-2-specific TCRs that had been generated using the MIRA antigen-specificity platform. Breadth was defined as the fraction of unique TCRs that were SARS-CoV-2-associated, and depth was defined as the fraction of total T cells that were SARS-CoV-2-associated. Using the MIRA data, every spike-specific TCR was mapped to the spike region that the TCR reacted to and assigned to either a CD4 or a CD8 class. Log10-transformed breadth and depth values were compared by one-way ANOVA with Sidak's multiple comparisons tests. TCRdb limited this immuneACCESS table to in-frame rearrangements with V and J called. A share of clones is missing; checked studies link under half to unresolved V genes, and the rest is unexplained. Clonal size and the V and J genes are those of that table, whereas D and trimming came from the DNA. The sample yields some 170,000 clones; around nine tenths were counted once. The leading ten clones occupy 2.6% of the sample.

The chain is made from TRBV30 and TRBJ1-2, and TRBD1 may be the D gene, going by 5 matching bases. The sequenced sample was peripheral blood, obtained on day 0 of AZD1222 vaccination. This receptor was taken from an adult in good health. This receptor carries the CDR3 CAWSRDASGYTF. In nucleotides, the sequence is TGTGCCTGGAGTCGGGACGCATCAGGCTACACCTTC.